The 21 T cell receptor beta chains below all came from one sample that was sequenced in a study of early T cells in non-severe SARS-CoV-2 infection listed by TCRdb under 2021. Libraries came from 5' RACE. Data came from a NextSeq 500. The raw public reads went through TCRdb reprocessing: fastp at Q25, MiXCR clone calling, in-frame beta chains kept. Merged by CDR3 protein, the rows form single entries marked with the most common genes and DNA. This sample lists about 58,000 distinct CDR3 sequences; roughly 7.7% were detected once. Of the sample, more than 3% is held by the ten largest clones. The material sequenced was whole blood. The receptors come from an adult who was a healthcare worker with PCR-confirmed SARS-CoV-2 infection or an uninfected control (not recorded which).

The chain combines TRBV6-2 or TRBV6-3 with TRBJ2-5, with 7 bases lining up with TRBD2. V lost 7 bases, J lost 5 bases, and 16 bases stayed unmatched. CDR3 length: 16 residues. The germline V gene encodes CDR1 MNHEY and CDR2 SVGEGT. The CDR3 loop reads CASTTSPRELGETQYF. The DNA for the CDR3 is TGTGCCAGCACCACCTCTCCGCGGGAGCTGGGTGAGACCCAGTACTTC.

The genes are TRBV28 and TRBJ2-2; D is unclear. V was trimmed by 10 bases and J by 7 bases, leaving 13 bases between them. CDR1 and CDR2 from the germline V gene are MDHEN and SYDVKM. This CDR3 region has 12 residues. CDR3 residues: CATELRVGELFF. The CDR3, as DNA: TGTGCCACCGAGCTACGGGTCGGGGAGCTGTTTTTT.

This clonotype was observed at least ten times. The chain combines TRBV3-1 with TRBJ2-7, with TRBD2 as a possible D gene (6 bases). The CDR3 consists of 14 residues. Germline V lookup: CDR1 LGHDT, CDR2 YNNKEL (reference sequence). Trimming cost V 6 bases and J 2 bases, with 14 bases left between them. This chain's CDR3 is CASSPGAGTYEQYF. CDR3 nucleotides: TGTGCCAGCAGTCCGGGAGCGGGTACCTACGAGCAGTACTTC.

This clonotype has just a few counts. The gene calls are TRBV7-6 and TRBJ2-7; 7 bases are a match to TRBD1. The length of the CDR3 is 13 residues. The V segment lost 5 bases and the J segment 3 bases; nucleotides outside the gene matches: 4. Germline V gene lookup returns CDR1 SGHVS and CDR2 FNYEAQ. As DNA, the CDR3 is TGTGCCAGCAGCGGACAGGACAACTACGAGCAGTACTTC. It yields the protein CASSGQDNYEQYF.

The V and J genes are TRBV28 and TRBJ2-7; D tentatively fits TRBD1 or TRBD2 (5 bases each). CDR3 size: 14 residues. CDR1 MDHEN and CDR2 SYDVKM come from the germline V gene. With 3 bases removed from V and 0 bases from J, the gap between germline ends came to 9 bases. The CDR3 sequence is CASSFAGSSYEQYF. The CDR3 nucleotides read TGTGCCAGCAGTTTTGCAGGGAGCTCCTACGAGCAGTACTTC.

The table lists this clonotype with many counts. The chain has TRBV15 and TRBJ2-7, with D possibly being TRBD2 (6 bases). V was clipped by 5 bases and J by 3 bases, with 11 bases between them. The CDR3 contains 13 residues. Per the germline V gene, CDR1 is LNHNV and CDR2 is YYDKDF (reference sequence). For the CDR3, the DNA is TGTGCCACCAGCCCGGGGACTTACTACGAGCAGTACTTC. This codes for CATSPGTYYEQYF.

The table lists this clonotype with a few counts. The chain recombines TRBV29-1 with TRBJ2-2, with D perhaps matching TRBD1 (6 bases). Trimming took off 6 bases at V and 6 bases at J, with 11 bases between the two ends. CDR3 size: 12 residues. The germline V gene has CDR1 SQVTM and CDR2 ANQGSEA. The CDR3 spells CSVGQLSGELFF. CDR3 DNA sequence: TGCAGCGTAGGACAGCTATCCGGGGAGCTGTTTTTT.

This clonotype came up a few times. The chain uses TRBV12-3 or TRBV12-4 and TRBJ2-1, with a weak D call TRBD2 (5 bases). This CDR3 is built from 13 residues. V shed 7 bases and J shed 9 bases, with 16 bases lying between them. This chain's CDR3 is CASTLGSLSEQFF. The CDR3 DNA reads as TGTGCCAGCACCCTTGGGAGTCTGAGTGAGCAGTTCTTC.

This clonotype was counted a few times. The V call is TRBV12-3 or TRBV12-4, the J call TRBJ2-7, with no clear D. V was shortened by 2 bases and J by 4 bases, with 9 bases between the two germline ends. The CDR3 contains 13 residues. The CDR3 nucleotides read TGTGCCAGCAGTTTAACCGTCGGGTACGAGCAGTACTTC. It yields the protein CASSLTVGYEQYF.

The chain is built from TRBV12-3 or TRBV12-4 and TRBJ1-5; 8 bases align to TRBD1. The V and J ends lost 2 bases and 7 bases, in that order; junction bases with no gene match: 4. The CDR3 covers 14 residues. In nucleotides, the CDR3 is TGTGCCAGCAGTTTACAGGGGGCTCGGCAGCCCCAGCATTTT. Its protein is CASSLQGARQPQHF.

This clonotype was detected a few times. The J gene is TRBJ2-4, the V gene TRBV28, with 11 nucleotides matching TRBD1. The CDR3 is 14 residues long. Germline values: CDR1 MDHEN, CDR2 SYDVKM. V was clipped by 6 bases and J by 7 bases; unmatched bases: 5. The CDR3 region is CASSPDRGLNIQYF. In nucleotides, the CDR3 is TGTGCCAGCAGCCCGGACAGGGGGCTCAACATTCAGTACTTC.

As to this clonotype: This likely comes from a read error, as the CDR3 has no conserved phenylalanine or tryptophan at its end. No DNA is shown, since the ends of the CDR3 on it are uncertain; the CDR3 is the one TCRdb lists. This rearrangement joins TRBV11-3 to TRBJ2-5. The CDR3 is 8 residues long, ends included. Germline V gene lookup returns CDR1 SGHNT and CDR2 YENEEA. CDR3: CASSLEGP.

V usage is TRBV20-1 and J usage is TRBJ2-7; D remains unclear. Trimming left V 0 bases short and J 5 bases short, with 17 bases between. CDR3 size: 15 residues. The germline V gene has CDR1 DFQATT and CDR2 SNEGSKA (reference sequence). In nucleotides, the CDR3 is TGCAGTGCTAGAGATCCCACCCGGGTTACCGACGAGCAGTACTTC. Translating it yields CSARDPTRVTDEQYF.

This clonotype was seen a few times. The chain couples TRBV27 to TRBJ1-4; D ambiguous. The germline V gene has CDR1 MNHEY and CDR2 SMNVEV (reference sequence). With 2 bases removed from V and 0 bases from J, the gap between germline ends came to 7 bases. The length of the CDR3 is 15 residues. In DNA form, the CDR3 reads TGTGCCAGCAGTTTACGGGCAGCAACTAATGAAAAACTGTTTTTT. Amino acid sequence: CASSLRAATNEKLFF. The entire variable domain, with the rest obtained from reference TRBV27 and TRBJ1-4, is as follows: EAQVTQNPRYLITVTGKKLTVTCSQNMNHEYMSWYRQDPGLGLRQIYYSMNVEVTDKGDVPEGYKVSRKEKRNFPLILESPSPNQTSLYFCASSLRAATNEKLFFGSGTQLSVL.

CDR3 nucleotide sequence: TGTGCCAGCAGTTTAGGTGGGAGCGGGGGCATTCAGTACTTC. Residues: CASSLGGSGGIQYF. V usage is TRBV28 and J usage is TRBJ2-4, with 8 bases lining up with TRBD2. Germline trimming cut 2 bases from V and 9 bases from J; bases unmatched to any gene: 6. The CDR3 is 14 amino acids. The germline V gene encodes CDR1 MDHEN and CDR2 SYDVKM. Based on the CDR3 plus reference TRBV28 and TRBJ2-4, the full variable domain is DVKVTQSSRYLVKRTGEKVFLECVQDMDHENMFWYRQDPGLGLRLIYFSYDVKMKEKGDIPEGYSVSREKKERFSLILESASTNQTSMYLCASSLGGSGGIQYFGAGTRLSVL.

At least ten counts were recorded for this clonotype. V is TRBV12-2 and J is TRBJ2-7; the tabulated D call, TRBD2, remains unverified against the DNA. TRBV12-2 is annotated as a pseudogene. There are 17 residues in the CDR3. Here the CDR3 reads CASRLAQMASGSYEQYF. The CDR3, as DNA: TGTGCAAGTCGCTTAGCGCAAATGGCTAGCGGGAGCTACGAGCAGTACTTC.

This clonotype has just a few counts. This chain connects TRBV28 to TRBJ2-2, with 8 nucleotides matching TRBD2. In germline, CDR1 is MDHEN, CDR2 SYDVKM. Unmatched junction bases numbered 7, after V lost 7 bases and J lost 3 bases. The CDR3 runs to 15 residues. The CDR3 reads CASTGAGADTGELFF. The CDR3 DNA follows: TGTGCCAGCACCGGAGCGGGGGCAGACACCGGGGAGCTGTTTTTT. The whole variable domain, remainder taken from reference TRBV28 and TRBJ2-2, is DVKVTQSSRYLVKRTGEKVFLECVQDMDHENMFWYRQDPGLGLRLIYFSYDVKMKEKGDIPEGYSVSREKKERFSLILESASTNQTSMYLCASTGAGADTGELFFGEGSRLTVL.

The CDR3 region is CATSTLRTSPQYF. The CDR3 nucleotides are TGTGCCACCAGCACCTTAAGGACTAGCCCGCAGTATTTT. The V and J genes are TRBV15 and TRBJ2-3, with 8 bases matching TRBD2. CDR1 LNHNV and CDR2 YYDKDF come from the germline V gene (reference sequence). J was trimmed by 10 bases and V by 4 bases; bases with no gene match: 7. This CDR3 region has 13 residues.

This clonotype was picked up many times. This chain uses TRBV2 with TRBJ2-5; 14 bases line up with TRBD2. In germline, CDR1 is SNHLY, CDR2 FYNNEI. The CDR3 runs 17 residues. V trimming: 1 base; J trimming: 4 bases; junction bases outside the gene matches: 5. The CDR3 coding sequence is TGTGCCAGCAGTGAAGGACTAGCGGGAGGGCCTGGAGAGACCCAGTACTTC. It codes for CASSEGLAGGPGETQYF.

This clonotype turned up a few times. The chain employs TRBV6-5 and TRBJ2-7, with D possibly matching TRBD1 (6 bases). CDR3 length: 14 amino acids. The ends were cut back, 2 bases at V and 4 bases at J, with 12 bases in the middle. Germline V gene lookup returns CDR1 MNHEY and CDR2 SVGAGI. CDR3 nucleotides: TGTGCCAGCAGTTACGGGCAGGGGACGTACGAGCAGTACTTC. It specifies CASSYGQGTYEQYF.

V usage is TRBV12-3 or TRBV12-4 and J usage is TRBJ2-2; no reliable D call. V was trimmed by 1 base and J by 6 bases, leaving 3 bases between them. The CDR3 contains 12 residues. The CDR3 reads CASSLGSGELFF. CDR3 coding DNA: TGTGCCAGCAGTTTAGGGTCCGGGGAGCTGTTTTTT.